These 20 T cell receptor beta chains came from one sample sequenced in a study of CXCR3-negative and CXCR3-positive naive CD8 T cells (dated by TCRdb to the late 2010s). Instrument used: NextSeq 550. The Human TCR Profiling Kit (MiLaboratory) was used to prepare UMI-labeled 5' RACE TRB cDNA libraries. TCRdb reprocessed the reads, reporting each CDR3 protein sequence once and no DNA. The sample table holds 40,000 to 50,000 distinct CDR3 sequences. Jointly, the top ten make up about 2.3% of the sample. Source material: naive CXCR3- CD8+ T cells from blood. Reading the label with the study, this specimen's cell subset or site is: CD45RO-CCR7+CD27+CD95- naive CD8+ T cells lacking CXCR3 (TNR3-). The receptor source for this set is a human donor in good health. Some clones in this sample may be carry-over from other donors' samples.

CDR3 residues: CSHAFSSYNEQFF. The chain joins TRBV29-1 to TRBJ2-1. The CDR3 length is 13 residues. Germline CDR1 and CDR2: SQVTM and ANQGSEA.

CDR3 loop: CSAGGLAGGFTDTQYF. This chain uses TRBV20-1 with TRBJ2-3; TCRdb proposes TRBD2, but this gene call is untestable without DNA. This CDR3 has 16 residues. Germline CDR1 is DFQATT and CDR2 is SNEGSKA (reference sequence).

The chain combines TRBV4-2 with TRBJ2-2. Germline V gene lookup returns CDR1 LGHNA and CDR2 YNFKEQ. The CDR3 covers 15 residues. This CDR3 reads CASRADHGNTGELFF.

CDR3 sequence: CASSEVPDRETQYF. The chain has TRBV6-1 and TRBJ2-5. Per germline, CDR1 MNHNS and CDR2 SASEGT. This CDR3 is 14 amino acids long.

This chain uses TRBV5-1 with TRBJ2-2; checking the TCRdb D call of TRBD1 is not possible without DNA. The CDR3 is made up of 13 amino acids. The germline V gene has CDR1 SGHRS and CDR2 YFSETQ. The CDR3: CATPDGNTGELFF. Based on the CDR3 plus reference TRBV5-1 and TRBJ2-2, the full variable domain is KAGVTQTPRYLIKTRGQQVTLSCSPISGHRSVSWYQQTPGQGLQFLFEYFSETQRNKGNFPGRFSGRQFSNSRSEMNVSTLELGDSALYLCATPDGNTGELFFGEGSRLTVL.

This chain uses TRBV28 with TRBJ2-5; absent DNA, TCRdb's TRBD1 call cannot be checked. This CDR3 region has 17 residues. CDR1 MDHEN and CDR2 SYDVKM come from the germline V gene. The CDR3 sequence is CASSLVYRRDGRETQYF.

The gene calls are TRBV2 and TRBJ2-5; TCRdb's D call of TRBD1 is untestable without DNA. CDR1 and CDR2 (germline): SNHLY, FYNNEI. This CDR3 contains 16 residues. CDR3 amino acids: CASRPTGQGLQETQYF.

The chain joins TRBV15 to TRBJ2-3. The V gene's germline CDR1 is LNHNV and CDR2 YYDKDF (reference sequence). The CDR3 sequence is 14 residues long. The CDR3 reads CATIVIGGTDTQYF.

The chain's CDR3 is CASSASTYEQYF. The rearrangement joins TRBV6-6 to TRBJ2-7; TCRdb returns TRBD2, unconfirmable since there is no DNA. The CDR3 totals 12 residues. CDR1 MNHNY and CDR2 SVGAGI come from the germline V gene (reference sequence).

CDR3 sequence: CASSADGYNEQFF. The V gene is TRBV7-6, the J gene TRBJ2-1. Looked up from germline, CDR1 is SGHVS and CDR2 is FNYEAQ. CDR3 length equals 13 residues.

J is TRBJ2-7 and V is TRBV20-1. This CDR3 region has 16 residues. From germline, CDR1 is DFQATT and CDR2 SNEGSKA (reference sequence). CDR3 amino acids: CSARDLVAGLTGEQYF.

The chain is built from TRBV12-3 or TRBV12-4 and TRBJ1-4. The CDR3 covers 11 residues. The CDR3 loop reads CASSLNEKLFF.

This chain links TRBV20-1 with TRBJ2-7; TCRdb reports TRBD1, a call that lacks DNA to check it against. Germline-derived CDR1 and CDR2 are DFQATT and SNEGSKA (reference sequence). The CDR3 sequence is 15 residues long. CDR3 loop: CSAASSTGTLYEQYF.

CDR3 residues: CASTSPGNPHTEAFF. This sequence joins TRBV27 and TRBJ1-1; TCRdb's D call of TRBD1 is untestable without DNA. CDR3 length: 15 amino acids. Germline-derived CDR1 and CDR2 are MNHEY and SMNVEV (reference sequence).

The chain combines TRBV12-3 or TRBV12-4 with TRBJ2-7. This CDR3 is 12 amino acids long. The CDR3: CASSTLSYEQYF.

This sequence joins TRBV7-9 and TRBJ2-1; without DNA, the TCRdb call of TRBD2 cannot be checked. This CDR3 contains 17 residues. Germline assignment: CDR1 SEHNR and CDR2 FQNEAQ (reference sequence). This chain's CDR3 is CASISGGTSGILEGQFF.

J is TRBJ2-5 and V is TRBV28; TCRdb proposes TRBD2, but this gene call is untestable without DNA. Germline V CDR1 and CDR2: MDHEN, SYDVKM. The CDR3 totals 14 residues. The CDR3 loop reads CASSPLGLQETQYF.

CDR3 region: CAISDHRRGQETQYF. The rearrangement links TRBV10-3 to TRBJ2-5; TCRdb selects TRBD2, and the lack of DNA leaves this call unchecked. There are 15 residues in the CDR3. Germline lookup yields CDR1 ENHRY and CDR2 SYGVKD.

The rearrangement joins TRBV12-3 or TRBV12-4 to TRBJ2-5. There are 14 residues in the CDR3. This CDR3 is CASSSSGSRETQYF.

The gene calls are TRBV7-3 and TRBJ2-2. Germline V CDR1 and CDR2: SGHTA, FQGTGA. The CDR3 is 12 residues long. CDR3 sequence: CASSSETGELFF.